This paragraph reports one T cell receptor beta chain. The antigen is unknown. The record originates from a study of cytomegalovirus exposure and HLA in healthy donors. The CDR3 is made up of 13 amino acids. Trimming cost V 3 bases and J 7 bases; bases outside gene matches: 1. The V gene's germline CDR1 is GTSNPN and CDR2 SVGIG (reference sequence). Study outcomes and limitations: It was approximately 150 TCR beta chains that were listed as cytomegalovirus-associated. Earlier analysis looked at TCR beta V segments, and most were productive about 90% or about 30% of the time. As was reported, the classifier diagnosed cytomegalovirus status with high specificity and sensitivity.

Primers: 60 Vbeta forward and 13 Jbeta reverse. In the authors' methods: In a later analysis, 80 million or so unique TCR beta chains included roughly 11 million shared by two or more donors. Sequencing was performed with immunoSEQ multiplex PCR; in TCRdb, only in-frame clones are kept and a portion is missing. The V and J calls and the clone size are those of that table, but D and trimming were determined from the DNA. The data show 85,000 to 100,000 clones, 65% to 85% seen once. The V and J genes are TRBV30 and TRBJ1-4, with 11 bases lining up with TRBD1. The receptor comes from a man between 40 and 49 years old in good health and CMV-seronegative. Sequencing was carried out using PBMCs. CDR3 loop: CAWSGTGGEKLFF. In DNA form, the CDR3 reads TGTGCCTGGAGCGGGACAGGGGGTGAAAAACTGTTTTTT. Full variable domain (missing parts from reference TRBV30 and TRBJ1-4): SQTIHQWPATLVQPVGSPLSLECTVEGTSNPNLYWYRQAAGRGLQLLFYSVGIGQISSEVPQNLSASRPQDRQFILSSKKLLLSDSGFYLCAWSGTGGEKLFFGSGTQLSVL.